Presented here are 10 T cell receptor beta chains from one specimen sequenced in a study of Ad26.COV2.S vaccination and SARS-CoV-2 variants. Treatment in this sample: some 19 received Ad26.COV2.S at low or high dose, single or two shots; several received placebo; per-sample allocation not given. At day 63 after the first vaccine or placebo injection, samples were drawn. Clones were read by immunoSEQ multiplex PCR, and TCRdb kept only the in-frame ones, dropping some. The table shows roughly 420,000 clones, with 80% to 90% occurring only once. Sequences were derived from peripheral blood, sampled in a trial of Ad26.COV2.S vaccine versus placebo. Every receptor here comes from a person aged 18-60 years who received the Ad26.COV2.S COVID-19 vaccine or a placebo.

The chain employs TRBV10-3 and TRBJ1-4; D possibly corresponds to TRBD1 (5 bases). CDR1 is ENHRY, CDR2 SYGVKD, per germline. Trimming removed 0 bases from V and 8 bases from J, with 16 bases in between. This CDR3 is 16 amino acids long. The CDR3 protein is CAISESGDGAWEKLFF. CDR3 bases: TGTGCCATCAGTGAGTCAGGGGATGGCGCTTGGGAAAAACTGTTTTTT.

The chain recombines TRBV15 with TRBJ1-3; D is unclear. CDR3 length: 13 residues. The germline V and J ends were trimmed by 1 base and 1 base, with 2 bases remaining between them. Germline CDR1 reads LNHNV; CDR2 reads YYDKDF (reference sequence). CDR3 DNA sequence: TGTGCCACCAGCAGAGGGTCTGGAAACACCATATATTTT. It yields the protein CATSRGSGNTIYF.

The rearrangement links TRBV7-2 to TRBJ1-2; 8 nucleotides align to TRBD1. The CDR3 runs 14 residues. The V segment lost 5 bases and the J segment 8 bases; nucleotides outside the gene matches: 10. Germline V gene lookup returns CDR1 SGHTA and CDR2 FQGNSA. DNA of the CDR3: TGTGCCAGCAGCGAATCTCTTCGGGACAGGGGCTACACCTTC. Translation gives CASSESLRDRGYTF.

This rearrangement joins TRBV4-3 to TRBJ2-1, with 9 bases matching TRBD1. Per germline, CDR1 LGHNA and CDR2 YSLEER. The CDR3 consists of 13 residues. After removal of 5 bases from V and 8 bases from J, the junction contained 4 bases not matched to a gene. DNA of the CDR3: TGCGCCAGCAGCGGGACAGGGCTGGATGAGCAGTTCTTC. Residues: CASSGTGLDEQFF.

The chain uses TRBV5-1 and TRBJ2-7; tentatively, D is TRBD1 (5 bases). This CDR3 region has 15 residues. V lost 0 bases and J 0 bases, leaving 10 bases between the germline ends. The germline gives CDR1 SGHRS, CDR2 YFSETQ. CDR3 residues: CASSLGSDSSYEQYF. The CDR3, as DNA: TGCGCCAGCAGCTTGGGGTCCGACAGCTCCTACGAGCAGTACTTC. Full variable domain (missing parts from reference TRBV5-1 and TRBJ2-7): KAGVTQTPRYLIKTRGQQVTLSCSPISGHRSVSWYQQTPGQGLQFLFEYFSETQRNKGNFPGRFSGRQFSNSRSEMNVSTLELGDSALYLCASSLGSDSSYEQYFGPGTRLTVT.

The V and J genes are TRBV2 and TRBJ2-2; D may match TRBD1 or TRBD2 (5 bases each). The V gene's germline CDR1 is SNHLY and CDR2 FYNNEI. This CDR3 has 15 residues. Trimming took off 3 bases at V and 6 bases at J, with 14 bases between the two ends. CDR3: CASSDRRGTAGELFF. DNA of the CDR3: TGTGCCAGCAGTGACCGGAGAGGGACGGCCGGGGAGCTGTTTTTT. Filled out from reference TRBV2 and TRBJ2-2, the complete variable domain reads EPEVTQTPSHQVTQMGQEVILRCVPISNHLYFYWYRQILGQKVEFLVSFYNNEISEKSEIFDDQFSVERPDGSNFTLKIRSTKLEDSAMYFCASSDRRGTAGELFFGEGSRLTVL.

As DNA, the CDR3 is TGTGCCAGCAGTTTCCCCACTAGCGGGGGGGCCAAAGGAGAGACCCAGTACTTC. Its protein product is CASSFPTSGGAKGETQYF. The genes are TRBV28 and TRBJ2-5; 13 bases match TRBD2. Germline CDR1 MDHEN, CDR2 SYDVKM. The CDR3 runs to 18 residues. The J segment lost 4 bases and the V segment lost 3 bases, leaving 11 bases of the junction unmatched.

The chain carries TRBV5-6 and TRBJ1-4, with D unclear. CDR1 SGHDT and CDR2 YYEEEE come from the germline V gene. The CDR3 loop spans 16 amino acids. V was clipped by 4 bases and J by 0 bases, with 13 bases between them. The CDR3 nucleotides read TGTGCCAGCAGCCTTAGAGACGGTGCAACTAATGAAAAACTGTTTTTT. Encoded protein: CASSLRDGATNEKLFF.

This clone was picked up a small number of times. CDR3 bases: TGTGCCAGCAGCTCTCTGAGCGGCAATCAGCCCCAGCATTTT. Residues: CASSSLSGNQPQHF. The rearrangement links TRBV5-5 to TRBJ1-5; D ambiguous. This CDR3 has 14 residues. V lost 3 bases and J 2 bases, leaving 9 bases between the germline ends. From germline, CDR1 is SGHKS and CDR2 YYEKEE (reference sequence).

This sequence joins TRBV27 and TRBJ2-2; TRBD1 agrees at 10 bases. The J segment lost 7 bases and the V segment lost 4 bases, leaving 9 bases of the junction unmatched. This CDR3 spans 16 amino acids. In germline, CDR1 is MNHEY, CDR2 SMNVEV (reference sequence). This CDR3 reads CASSSWDRGSSGELFF. The CDR3 nucleotides are TGTGCCAGCAGTTCATGGGACAGGGGCTCTAGCGGGGAGCTGTTTTTT.